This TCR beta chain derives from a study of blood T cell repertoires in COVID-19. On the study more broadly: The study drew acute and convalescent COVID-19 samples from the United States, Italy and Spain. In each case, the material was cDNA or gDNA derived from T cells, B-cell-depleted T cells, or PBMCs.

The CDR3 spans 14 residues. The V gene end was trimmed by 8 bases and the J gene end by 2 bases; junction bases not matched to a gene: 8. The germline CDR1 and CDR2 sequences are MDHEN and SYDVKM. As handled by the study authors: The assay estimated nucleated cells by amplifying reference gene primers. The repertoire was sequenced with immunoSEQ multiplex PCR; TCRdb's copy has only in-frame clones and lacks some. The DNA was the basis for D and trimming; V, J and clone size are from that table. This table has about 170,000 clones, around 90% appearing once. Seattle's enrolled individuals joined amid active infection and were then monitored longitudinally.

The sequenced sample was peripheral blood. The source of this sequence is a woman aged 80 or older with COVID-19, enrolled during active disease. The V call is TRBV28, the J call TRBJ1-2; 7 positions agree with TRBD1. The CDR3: CASSKGTANYGYTF. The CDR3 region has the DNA TGTGCCAGCTCAAAGGGGACAGCCAACTATGGCTACACCTTC.